Sequencing of this T cell receptor beta chain was carried out in a study of T cell clones after liver transplantation. Study information: Blood was drawn pre-transplant, before withdrawal, and after full or failed withdrawal. Study-level results: Compared with third party-reactive sequences, donor-reactive ones declined more, independent of withdrawal success.

Sorting of unstimulated PBMCs yielded separate CD3+CD4+ and CD3+CD8+ fractions. This CDR3 is 15 amino acids long. Per germline, CDR1 MDHEN and CDR2 SYDVKM. V gave up 6 bases and J gave up 6 bases; unmatched junction bases: 12. A note on this clone: Antigen: not known.

The assay was immunoSEQ multiplex PCR, and TCRdb's table has in-frame clones only and misses some. This sample has about 99,000 clones, with 75% to 90% found just once. This rearrangement joins TRBV28 to TRBJ2-7, with 9 bases lining up with TRBD1. This specimen was CD4+ T cells from blood, taken before liver transplant. The origin of this receptor is a human donor who received a liver transplant. The chain's CDR3 is CASSLQGTGRREQYF. DNA for the CDR3: TGTGCCAGCAGCCTGCAAGGGACAGGGCGCCGCGAGCAGTACTTC.